The text below deals with one TCR beta chain. This record belongs to a study of blood T cell repertoires in COVID-19. For the study at large: The origin of the acute and convalescent COVID-19 samples was the United States, Italy and Spain.

The table came from immunoSEQ multiplex PCR; TCRdb's copy has only in-frame clones and leaves some out. Of fewer than 350,000 clones listed, roughly 91% are singletons. Germline CDR1 is KGHSH and CDR2 is LQKENI. The CDR3 extends over 13 amino acids. The V and J ends lost 2 bases and 5 bases respectively, with 8 bases between them. The rearrangement joins TRBV18 to TRBJ2-3; D call uncertain. Specimen: PBMCs or T cells enriched from blood (not recorded which). This clonotype was obtained from a woman between 40 and 55 years old with acute COVID-19. CDR3 region: CASSPGAGDTQYF. The CDR3 nucleotides read TGTGCCAGCTCACCAGGAGCTGGAGATACGCAGTATTTT.